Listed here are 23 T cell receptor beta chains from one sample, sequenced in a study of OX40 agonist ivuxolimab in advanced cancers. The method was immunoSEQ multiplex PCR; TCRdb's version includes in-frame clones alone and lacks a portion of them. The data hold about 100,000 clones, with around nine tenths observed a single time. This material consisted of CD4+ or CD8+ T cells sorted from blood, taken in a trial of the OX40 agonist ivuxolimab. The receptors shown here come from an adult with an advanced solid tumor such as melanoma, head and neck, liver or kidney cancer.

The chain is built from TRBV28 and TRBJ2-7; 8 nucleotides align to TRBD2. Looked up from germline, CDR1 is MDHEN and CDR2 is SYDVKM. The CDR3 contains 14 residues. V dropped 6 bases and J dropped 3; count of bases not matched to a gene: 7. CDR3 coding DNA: TGTGCCAGCAGCCCCGGGACTAGTGTCTACGAGCAGTACTTC. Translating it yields CASSPGTSVYEQYF.

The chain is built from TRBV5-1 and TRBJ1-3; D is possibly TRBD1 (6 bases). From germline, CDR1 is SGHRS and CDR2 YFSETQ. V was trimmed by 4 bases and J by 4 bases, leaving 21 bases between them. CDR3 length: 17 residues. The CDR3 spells CASSPDAQGTDGNTIYF. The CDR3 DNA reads TGCGCCAGCAGCCCAGACGCGCAGGGGACGGACGGAAACACCATATATTTT.

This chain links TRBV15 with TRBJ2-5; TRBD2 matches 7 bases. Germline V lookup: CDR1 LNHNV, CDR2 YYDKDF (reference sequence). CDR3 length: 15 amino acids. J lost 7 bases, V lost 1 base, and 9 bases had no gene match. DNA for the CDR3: TGTGCCACCAGCAGAGCGGCGCTAGCGGTGGGGACCCAGTACTTC. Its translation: CATSRAALAVGTQYF. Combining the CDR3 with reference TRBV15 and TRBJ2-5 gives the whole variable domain DAMVIQNPRYQVTQFGKPVTLSCSQTLNHNVMYWYQQKSSQAPKLLFHYYDKDFNNEADTPDNFQSRRPNTSFCFLDIRSPGLGDTAMYLCATSRAALAVGTQYFGPGTRLLVL.

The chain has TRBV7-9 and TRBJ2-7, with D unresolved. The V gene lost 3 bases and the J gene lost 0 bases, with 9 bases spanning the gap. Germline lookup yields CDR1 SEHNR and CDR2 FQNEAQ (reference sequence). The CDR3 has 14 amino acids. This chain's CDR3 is CASSFDTISYEQYF. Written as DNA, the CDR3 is TGTGCCAGCAGCTTTGACACAATCTCCTACGAGCAGTACTTC.

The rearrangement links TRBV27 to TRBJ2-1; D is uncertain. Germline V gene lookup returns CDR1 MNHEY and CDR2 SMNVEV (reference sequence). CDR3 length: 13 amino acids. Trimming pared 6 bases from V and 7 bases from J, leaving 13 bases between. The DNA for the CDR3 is TGTGCCAGCAGGAGCAGAACATTAAATGAGCAGTTCTTC. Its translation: CASRSRTLNEQFF.

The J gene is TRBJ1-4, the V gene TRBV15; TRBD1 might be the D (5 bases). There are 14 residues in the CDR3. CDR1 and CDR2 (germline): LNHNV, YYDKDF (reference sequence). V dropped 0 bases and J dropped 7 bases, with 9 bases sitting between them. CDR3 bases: TGTGCCACCAGCAGAGATCGCAGGGTTGAAAAACTGTTTTTT. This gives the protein CATSRDRRVEKLFF.

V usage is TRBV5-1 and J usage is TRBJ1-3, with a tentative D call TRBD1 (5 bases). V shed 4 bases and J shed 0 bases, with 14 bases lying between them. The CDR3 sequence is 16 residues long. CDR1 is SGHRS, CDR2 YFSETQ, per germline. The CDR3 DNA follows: TGCGCCAGCAGCGTTGCAGGGACCAACTCTGGAAACACCATATATTTT. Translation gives CASSVAGTNSGNTIYF. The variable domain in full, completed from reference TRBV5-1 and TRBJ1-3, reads KAGVTQTPRYLIKTRGQQVTLSCSPISGHRSVSWYQQTPGQGLQFLFEYFSETQRNKGNFPGRFSGRQFSNSRSEMNVSTLELGDSALYLCASSVAGTNSGNTIYFGEGSWLTVV.

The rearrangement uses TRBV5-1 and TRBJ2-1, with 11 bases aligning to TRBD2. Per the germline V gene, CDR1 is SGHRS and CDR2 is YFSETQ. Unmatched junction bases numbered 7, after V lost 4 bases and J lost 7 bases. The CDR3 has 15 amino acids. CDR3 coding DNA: TGCGCCAGCAGCCTAACTAGCGGGAGAATAAATGAGCAGTTCTTC. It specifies CASSLTSGRINEQFF.

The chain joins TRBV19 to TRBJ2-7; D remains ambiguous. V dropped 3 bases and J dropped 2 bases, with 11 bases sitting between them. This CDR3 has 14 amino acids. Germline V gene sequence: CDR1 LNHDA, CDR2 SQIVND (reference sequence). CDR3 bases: TGTGCCAGTAGTATCTCCAGGAACACCTACGAGCAGTACTTC. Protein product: CASSISRNTYEQYF.

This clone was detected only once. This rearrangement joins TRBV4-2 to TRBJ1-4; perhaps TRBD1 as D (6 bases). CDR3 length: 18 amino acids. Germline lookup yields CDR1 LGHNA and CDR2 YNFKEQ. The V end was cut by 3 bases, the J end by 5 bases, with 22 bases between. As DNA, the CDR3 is TGTGCCAGCAGCCATTCGGGTTACAACATTAGGGGGAATGAAAAACTGTTTTTT. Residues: CASSHSGYNIRGNEKLFF.

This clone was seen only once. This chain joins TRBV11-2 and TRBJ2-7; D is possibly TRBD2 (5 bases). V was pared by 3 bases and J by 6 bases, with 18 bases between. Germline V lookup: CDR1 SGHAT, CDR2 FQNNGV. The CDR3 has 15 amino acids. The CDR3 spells CASSFSDIARGEQYF. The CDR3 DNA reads TGTGCCAGCAGCTTTTCTGACATTGCCCGGGGCGAGCAGTACTTC.

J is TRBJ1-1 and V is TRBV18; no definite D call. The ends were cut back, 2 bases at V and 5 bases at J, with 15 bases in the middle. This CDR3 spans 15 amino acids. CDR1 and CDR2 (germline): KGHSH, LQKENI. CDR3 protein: CASSPSTVPGTEAFF. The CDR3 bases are TGTGCCAGCTCACCATCGACCGTCCCGGGAACTGAAGCTTTCTTT.

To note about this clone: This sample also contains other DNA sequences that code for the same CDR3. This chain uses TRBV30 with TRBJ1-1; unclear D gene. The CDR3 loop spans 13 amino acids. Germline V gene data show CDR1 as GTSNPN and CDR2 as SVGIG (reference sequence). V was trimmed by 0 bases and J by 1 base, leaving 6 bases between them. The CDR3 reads CAWSVRTNTEAFF. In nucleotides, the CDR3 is TGTGCCTGGAGTGTACGGACGAACACTGAAGCTTTCTTT.

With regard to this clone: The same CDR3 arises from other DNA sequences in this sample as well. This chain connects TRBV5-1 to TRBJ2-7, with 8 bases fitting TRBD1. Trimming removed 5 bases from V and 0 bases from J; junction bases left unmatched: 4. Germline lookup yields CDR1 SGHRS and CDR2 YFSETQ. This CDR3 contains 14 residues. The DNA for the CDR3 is TGCGCCAGCAGGCGGACAGGGAGCTCCTACGAGCAGTACTTC. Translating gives CASRRTGSSYEQYF.

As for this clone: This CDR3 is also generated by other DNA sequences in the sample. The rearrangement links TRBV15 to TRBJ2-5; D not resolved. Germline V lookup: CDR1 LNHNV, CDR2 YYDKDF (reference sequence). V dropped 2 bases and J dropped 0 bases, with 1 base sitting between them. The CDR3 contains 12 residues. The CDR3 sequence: CATSRYQETQYF. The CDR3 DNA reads TGTGCCACCAGCAGATACCAAGAGACCCAGTACTTC. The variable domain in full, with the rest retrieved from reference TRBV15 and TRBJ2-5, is DAMVIQNPRYQVTQFGKPVTLSCSQTLNHNVMYWYQQKSSQAPKLLFHYYDKDFNNEADTPDNFQSRRPNTSFCFLDIRSPGLGDTAMYLCATSRYQETQYFGPGTRLLVL.

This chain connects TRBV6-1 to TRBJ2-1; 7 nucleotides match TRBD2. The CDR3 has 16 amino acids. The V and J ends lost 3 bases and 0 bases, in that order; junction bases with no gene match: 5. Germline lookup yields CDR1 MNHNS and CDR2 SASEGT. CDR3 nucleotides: TGTGCCAGCAGTGATTTCGGGGGGTTCTCCTACAATGAGCAGTTCTTC. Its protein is CASSDFGGFSYNEQFF.

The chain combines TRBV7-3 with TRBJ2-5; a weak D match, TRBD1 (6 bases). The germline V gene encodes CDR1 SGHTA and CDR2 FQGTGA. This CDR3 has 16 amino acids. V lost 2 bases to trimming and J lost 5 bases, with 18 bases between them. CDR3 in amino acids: CASSLGGSQGSETQYF. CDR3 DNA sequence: TGTGCCAGCAGCTTAGGTGGTAGCCAGGGGTCGGAGACCCAGTACTTC.

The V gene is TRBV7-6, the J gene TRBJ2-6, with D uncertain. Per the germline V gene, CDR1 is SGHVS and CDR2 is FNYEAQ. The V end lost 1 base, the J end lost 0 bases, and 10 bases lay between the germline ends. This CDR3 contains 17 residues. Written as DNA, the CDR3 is TGTGCCAGCAGCTTAGGACACCTACCCTCTGGGGCCAACGTCCTGACTTTC. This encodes CASSLGHLPSGANVLTF.

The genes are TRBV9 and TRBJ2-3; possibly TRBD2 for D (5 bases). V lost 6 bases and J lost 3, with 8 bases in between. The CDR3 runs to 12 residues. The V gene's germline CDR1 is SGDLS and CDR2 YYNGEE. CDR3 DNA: TGTGCCAGCAACACGGGGACAGATACGCAGTATTTT. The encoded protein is CASNTGTDTQYF.

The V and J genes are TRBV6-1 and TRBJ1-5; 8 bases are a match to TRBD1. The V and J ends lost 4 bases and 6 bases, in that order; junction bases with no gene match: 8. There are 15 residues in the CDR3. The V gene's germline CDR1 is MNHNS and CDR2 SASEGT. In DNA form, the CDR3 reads TGTGCCAGCAGTGCACGAGACAGGGGCATTCAGCCCCAGCATTTT. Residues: CASSARDRGIQPQHF.

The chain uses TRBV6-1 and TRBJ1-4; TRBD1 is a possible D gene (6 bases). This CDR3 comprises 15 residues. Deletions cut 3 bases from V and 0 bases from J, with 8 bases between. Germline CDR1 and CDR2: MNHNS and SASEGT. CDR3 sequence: CASSEQGTTNEKLFF. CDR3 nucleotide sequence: TGTGCCAGCAGTGAGCAGGGGACAACTAATGAAAAACTGTTTTTT.

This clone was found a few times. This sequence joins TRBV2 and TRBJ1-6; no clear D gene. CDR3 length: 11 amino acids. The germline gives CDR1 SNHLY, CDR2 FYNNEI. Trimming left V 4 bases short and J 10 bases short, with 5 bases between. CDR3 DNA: TGTGCCAGCAGTGGTGGATCACCCCTCCACTTT. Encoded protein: CASSGGSPLHF.

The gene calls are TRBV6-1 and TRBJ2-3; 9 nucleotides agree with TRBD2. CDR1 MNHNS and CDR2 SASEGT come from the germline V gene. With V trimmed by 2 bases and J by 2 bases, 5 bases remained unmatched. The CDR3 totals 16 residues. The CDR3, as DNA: TGTGCCAGCAGTGAAAGCCAGCGGGGGGCCACAGATACGCAGTATTTT. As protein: CASSESQRGATDTQYF.